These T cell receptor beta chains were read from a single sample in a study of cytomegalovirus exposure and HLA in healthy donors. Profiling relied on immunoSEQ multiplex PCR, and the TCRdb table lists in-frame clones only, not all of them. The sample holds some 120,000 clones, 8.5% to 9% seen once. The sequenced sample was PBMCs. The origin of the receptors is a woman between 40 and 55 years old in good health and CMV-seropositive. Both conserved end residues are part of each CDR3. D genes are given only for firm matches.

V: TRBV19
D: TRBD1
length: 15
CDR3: CASSSRQGIGQPQHF

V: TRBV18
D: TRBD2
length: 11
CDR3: CASSGGNEQFF

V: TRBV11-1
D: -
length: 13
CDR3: CASSFDRTYEQYF

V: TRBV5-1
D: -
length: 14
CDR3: CASSLGARGNTIYF

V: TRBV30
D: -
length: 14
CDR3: CAWTHGGNNEKLFF

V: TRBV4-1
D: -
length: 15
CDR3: CASSQDRQSSYEQYF

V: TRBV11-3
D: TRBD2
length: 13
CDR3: CASSRGGPYEQFF

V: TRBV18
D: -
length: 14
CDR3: CASSQQENNQPQHF

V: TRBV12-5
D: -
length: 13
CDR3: CASGLGSQETQYF

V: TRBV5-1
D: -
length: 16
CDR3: CASSTIQGSRTDTQYF

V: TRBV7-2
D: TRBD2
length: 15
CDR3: CASSLSLAVGDTQYF

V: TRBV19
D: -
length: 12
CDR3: CASSIGGNEQFF

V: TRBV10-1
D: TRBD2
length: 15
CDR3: CASSDGGASYNEQFF

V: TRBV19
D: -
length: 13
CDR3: CASHRGIGETQYF

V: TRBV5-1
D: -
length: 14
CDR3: CASSFPDSPTEAFF

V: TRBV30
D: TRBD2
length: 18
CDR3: CAWRTFGTSGGLNNEQFF

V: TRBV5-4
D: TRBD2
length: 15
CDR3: CASSLRGGLSNEQFF

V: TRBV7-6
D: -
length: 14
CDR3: CASSLGQPHSPLHF

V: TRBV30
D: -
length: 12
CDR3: CAWSADSTEAFF

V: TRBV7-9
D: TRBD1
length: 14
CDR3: CASKFGQGDEKLFF

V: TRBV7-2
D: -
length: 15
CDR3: CASSSGGERDYGYTF

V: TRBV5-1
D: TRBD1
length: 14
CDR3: CASSLEGGGYGYTF

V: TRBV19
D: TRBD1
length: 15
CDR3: CASSMRLDRGQELFF

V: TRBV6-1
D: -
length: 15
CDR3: CASSESKAGFNEQFF

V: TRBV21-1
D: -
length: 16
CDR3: CASSKGKSSDSYEQYF

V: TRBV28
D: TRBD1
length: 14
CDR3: CASRIRGGGQPQHF

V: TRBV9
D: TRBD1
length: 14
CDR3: CASSTKQGAYEQYF

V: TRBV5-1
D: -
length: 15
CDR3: CASSWRGRGNEKLFF

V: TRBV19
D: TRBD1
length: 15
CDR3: CASSIIEGATDTQYF

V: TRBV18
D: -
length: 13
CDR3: CASSPGGTGELFF

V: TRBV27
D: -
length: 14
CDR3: CASRSNLRGGELFF

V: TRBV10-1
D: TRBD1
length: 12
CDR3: CASSEGTAEQYF

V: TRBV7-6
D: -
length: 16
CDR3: CASSLVAGSNTGELFF

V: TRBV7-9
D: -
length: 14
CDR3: CASIRTGPADTQYF

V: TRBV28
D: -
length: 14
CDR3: CASSFGPENYGYTF

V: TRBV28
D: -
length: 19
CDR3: CASIPFAGNPTRPSETQYF

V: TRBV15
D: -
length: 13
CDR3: CATSPSGRTEAFF

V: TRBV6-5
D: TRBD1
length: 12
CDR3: CASSRTGRGYTF

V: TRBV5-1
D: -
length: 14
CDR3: CASSFDSLVLEQYF

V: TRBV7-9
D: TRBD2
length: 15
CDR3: CASSSSGGAFPEQYF

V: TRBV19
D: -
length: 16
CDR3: CASSQGDTLISYEQYF

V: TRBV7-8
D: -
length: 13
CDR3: CASRPDRRWELFF

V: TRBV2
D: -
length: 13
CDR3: CASRVTGDTEAFF

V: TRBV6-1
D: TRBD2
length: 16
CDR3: CASSEGVAGATDTQYF

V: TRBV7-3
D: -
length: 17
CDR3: CASSSPPGQVPNTEAFF

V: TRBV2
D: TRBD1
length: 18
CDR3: CASSGSLGTGGNTGELFF

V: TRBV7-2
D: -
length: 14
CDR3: CASSLESGAYEQYF

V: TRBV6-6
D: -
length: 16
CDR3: CASSYSTPIAIYEQYF

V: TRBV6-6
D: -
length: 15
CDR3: CASSYSLGQSYEQYF

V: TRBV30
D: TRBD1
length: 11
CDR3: CALDRGTEAFF

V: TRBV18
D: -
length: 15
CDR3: CASSPSGVRVHEQYF

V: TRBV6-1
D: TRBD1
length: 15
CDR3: CASTNRDRGPYGYTF

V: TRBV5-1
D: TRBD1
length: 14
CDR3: CASSLRDRRTEAFF